Listed below are T cell receptor beta chains from one sample, sequenced in a study of T cells in Graves' hyperthyroidism and ophthalmopathy. TCRdb fed the multiplex PCR reads into MiXCR, producing one record per CDR3 protein. This table holds approximately 380,000 distinct CDR3 sequences, over 11% found once. Sample: blood. These receptors were collected from a man in his fifties with Graves' ophthalmopathy. The CDR3 runs from the conserved cysteine through the conserved F or W. A D gene is named only where the DNA matches it firmly. Some rows have no size entry. The others give once, few or many, or a class for an expanded clone.

J	size	length	V	D	CDR3	DNA
TRBJ2-7	many	12	TRBV2	NA	CASSDGTYEQYF	TGTGCCAGCAGCGATGGGACCTACGAGCAGTACTTC
TRBJ2-1	NA	17	TRBV5-4	NA	CASSLDRAQGSYNEQFF	TGTGCCAGCAGCTTGGATCGGGCACAGGGTTCCTACAATGAGCAGTTCTTC
TRBJ1-1	many	11	TRBV20-1	NA	CRSVHGTEAFF	TGCAGGAGCGTTCATGGGACTGAAGCTTTCTTT
TRBJ2-7	NA	14	TRBV3-1	TRBD2	CASSPTSGDGEQYF	TGTGCCAGCAGCCCTACTAGCGGGGATGGCGAGCAGTACTTC
TRBJ2-5	many	16	TRBV11-2	TRBD1	CASSFVQGPLQETQYF	TGTGCCAGCAGCTTCGTACAGGGGCCACTACAAGAGACCCAGTACTTC
TRBJ2-2	many	16	TRBV30	TRBD1	CAWRKSGTANTGELFF	TGTGCCTGGAGAAAATCCGGGACAGCGAACACCGGGGAGCTGTTTTTT
TRBJ2-7	many	14	TRBV11-2	TRBD1	CASSFRGTAYEQYF	TGTGCCAGCAGCTTCCGAGGGACAGCCTACGAGCAGTACTTC
TRBJ2-7	many	16	TRBV29-1	TRBD1	CSVEAGGDRGNYEQYF	TGCAGCGTTGAAGCAGGGGGGGACAGGGGAAACTACGAGCAGTACTTC
TRBJ2-5	NA	16	TRBV25-1	NA	CASSDAGDNLKETQYF	TGTGCCAGCAGTGATGCAGGGGACAACCTAAAGGAGACCCAGTACTTC
TRBJ2-7	few	15	TRBV5-8	TRBD2	CASSPPEAGTYEQYF	TGTGCCAGCAGCCCACCCGAAGCGGGAACCTACGAGCAGTACTTC
TRBJ2-2	NA	16	TRBV5-1	NA	CASSLTPDRTSGELFF	TGCGCCAGCAGCTTGACCCCAGACAGGACGAGCGGGGAGCTGTTTTTT
TRBJ2-1	NA	13	TRBV7-2	NA	CASSLARGNGQFF	TGTGCCAGCAGCTTAGCACGGGGGAATGGGCAGTTCTTC
TRBJ2-7	NA	13	TRBV7-8	NA	CASRRDTSYEQYF	TGTGCCAGCCGTCGGGACACTTCCTACGAGCAGTACTTC
TRBJ2-3	many	14	TRBV6-2/TRBV6-3	TRBD2	CASTESSGRDTQYF	TGTGCCAGCACCGAGAGTAGCGGGAGAGATACGCAGTATTTT
TRBJ2-5	many	20	TRBV20-1	TRBD2	CSARDLSLTTSGRPQETQYF	TGCAGTGCTAGAGATTTGTCGTTGACGACTAGCGGGAGGCCTCAAGAGACCCAGTACTTC
TRBJ1-1	NA	17	TRBV7-2	NA	CAGSLVLFLDENTEAFF	TGTGCCGGCAGCTTAGTACTTTTTCTAGATGAAAACACTGAAGCTTTCTTT
TRBJ1-3	many	15	TRBV12-3/TRBV12-4	NA	CASSYHRDLGDTIYF	TGTGCCAGCAGTTACCACCGGGACTTGGGAGACACCATATATTTT
TRBJ2-7	many	16	TRBV28	TRBD1	CASWGTATPTTYEQYF	TGTGCCTCCTGGGGGACAGCCACCCCTACAACCTACGAGCAGTACTTC
TRBJ2-7	NA	18	TRBV3-1	TRBD2	CASSQEIRGLAGVYEQYF	TGTGCCAGCAGCCAAGAAATTCGGGGGCTAGCGGGAGTCTACGAGCAGTACTTC
TRBJ2-3	NA	14	TRBV5-1	NA	CASSSGPTKDTQYF	TGCGCCAGCAGCTCTGGGCCTACCAAGGATACGCAGTATTTT
TRBJ1-2	many	14	TRBV28	NA	CASSSPIRAGGYTF	TGTGCCAGCAGTTCCCCGATCCGGGCGGGCGGCTACACCTTC
TRBJ1-4	many	14	TRBV30	NA	CAWSVSRVYEKLFF	TGTGCCTGGAGTGTATCCAGGGTATACGAAAAACTGTTTTTT
TRBJ1-1	few	15	TRBV12-3/TRBV12-4	TRBD1	CASSAQGTMNTEAFF	TGTGCCAGCAGTGCACAGGGGACGATGAACACTGAAGCTTTCTTT
TRBJ1-3	many	17	TRBV5-1	NA	CASSLETGRNSGNTIYF	TGCGCCAGCAGCTTAGAGACCGGACGAAACTCTGGAAACACCATATATTTT
TRBJ1-5	many	13	TRBV7-9	NA	CASSWGSNQPQHF	TGTGCCAGCAGCTGGGGGAGCAATCAGCCCCAGCATTTT
TRBJ1-2	many	13	TRBV11-3	NA	CASRGRDTDGYTF	TGTGCCAGCAGAGGCCGGGACACAGATGGCTACACCTTC
TRBJ2-5	many	14	TRBV11-3	TRBD1	CASSSGQNKETQYF	TGTGCCAGCAGCTCGGGACAGAATAAAGAGACCCAGTACTTC
TRBJ2-1	NA	17	TRBV9	NA	CASSARLRQGGGNEQFF	TGTGCCAGCAGCGCCCGACTCCGACAGGGAGGTGGCAATGAGCAGTTCTTC
TRBJ2-3	NA	16	TRBV6-9	NA	CASSLRRVGVADTQYF	TGTGCCAGCAGTTTGCGCCGCGTCGGAGTGGCAGATACGCAGTATTTT
TRBJ1-3	once	14	TRBV6-1	TRBD1	CASRDRGFGNTIYF	TGTGCCAGCAGGGACAGGGGTTTCGGAAACACCATATATTTT
TRBJ2-2	many	21	TRBV20-1	TRBD2	CSAPHLNGTSGRRRDTGELFF	TGCAGTGCCCCCCATTTAAACGGGACTAGCGGGAGGAGACGGGACACCGGGGAGCTGTTTTTT
TRBJ2-7	many	16	TRBV10-3	TRBD1	CAISEDRPGQGGEQYF	TGTGCCATCAGTGAGGACCGACCCGGACAGGGGGGGGAGCAGTACTTC
TRBJ2-4	many	15	TRBV5-1	TRBD2	CASSSGGFTKNIQYF	TGCGCCAGCAGCTCCGGGGGGTTTACCAAAAACATTCAGTACTTC
TRBJ2-1	many	19	TRBV28	TRBD1	CASSYQTGTGAGSYNEQFF	TGTGCCAGCAGTTATCAAACCGGGACAGGGGCTGGGTCCTACAATGAGCAGTTCTTC
TRBJ2-7	few	14	TRBV25-1	NA	CASSAFHSSYEQYF	TGTGCCAGCAGTGCCTTCCATTCCTCCTACGAGCAGTACTTC
TRBJ2-1	NA	17	TRBV24-1	TRBD1	CATSDHRDSSSYNEQFF	TGTGCCACCAGTGATCATCGGGACAGTAGCTCCTACAATGAGCAGTTCTTC
TRBJ1-5	few	15	TRBV28	NA	CASSAGTPNNQPQHF	TGTGCCAGTTCTGCCGGGACCCCTAACAATCAGCCCCAGCATTTT
TRBJ2-7	few	15	TRBV4-1	TRBD2	CASSHEAGSPGEQYF	TGCGCCAGCAGCCATGAAGCGGGATCCCCGGGCGAGCAGTACTTC
TRBJ1-6	many	14	TRBV3-1	TRBD1	CASSGTVSNSPLHF	TGTGCCAGCAGCGGGACAGTCAGTAATTCACCCCTCCACTTT
TRBJ2-4	NA	14	TRBV14	TRBD1	CASSRTGAGNIQYF	TGTGCCAGCAGCCGAACAGGGGCCGGAAACATTCAGTACTTC
TRBJ1-3	NA	16	TRBV15	NA	CATSSRTRSSGNTIYF	TGTGCCACCAGCAGTCGAACACGGAGCTCTGGAAACACCATATATTTT
TRBJ1-6	many	15	TRBV5-1	NA	CASSLVAPGDSPLHF	TGCGCCAGCAGCTTGGTGGCCCCAGGAGATTCACCCCTCCACTTT
TRBJ2-7	many	14	TRBV5-1	NA	CASSSGLSAYEQYF	TGCGCCAGCAGCTCGGGACTTTCCGCCTACGAGCAGTACTTC
TRBJ2-3	NA	17	TRBV14	NA	CASSQDFGVIVTDTQYF	TGTGCCAGCAGCCAAGATTTTGGCGTAATCGTAACAGATACGCAGTATTTT
TRBJ2-3	many	18	TRBV20-1	NA	CSARELIAKGPSSNTQYF	TGCAGTGCTAGAGAACTGATAGCGAAGGGCCCATCCTCTAATACGCAGTATTTT
TRBJ2-2	NA	16	TRBV7-2	TRBD2	CASSYLAGVNTGELFF	TGTGCCAGCAGCTACTTAGCGGGAGTCAACACCGGGGAGCTGTTTTTT
TRBJ1-2	NA	15	TRBV18	TRBD1	CASSPGQGPNYGYTF	TGTGCCAGCTCACCGGGACAGGGGCCCAACTATGGCTACACCTTC
TRBJ1-2	many	15	TRBV6-1	TRBD1	CASSERTGDRYGYTF	TGTGCCAGCAGTGAACGGACAGGGGATCGCTATGGCTACACCTTC